This T cell receptor (beta chain) was identified during a study of long-term antiretroviral therapy in people with HIV. Whole-study findings and limits: Blood, drawn from 2004 to 2017, may reflect older ART regimens.

The CDR3 runs to 17 residues. Germline CDR1 reads SGHRS; CDR2 reads YFSETQ. With 7 bases clipped from V and 4 bases from J, the junction kept 10 bases outside the gene matches. In the case of this clone: Its antigen remains unidentified.

With survey level as its setting, the immunoSEQ assay was v3.0. Sequencing used immunoSEQ multiplex PCR; TCRdb keeps in-frame clones, though not all of them. The sample gives some 25,000 clones, roughly 86% of which show up once; roughly 3.5% is in the top ten. This TCR came from a woman aged 25 to 39 with HIV. Sequenced material: unsorted PBMCs, taken 1.9 years after starting antiretroviral therapy. The V and J genes are TRBV5-1 and TRBJ2-3; 15 bases line up with TRBD2. This chain's CDR3 is CASGPGLAGGGADTQYF. As DNA, the CDR3 is TGCGCCAGCGGTCCGGGACTAGCGGGGGGTGGGGCAGATACGCAGTATTTT.